This TCR beta chain is drawn from a study of human T cells and chemical hapten exposure. Study-level background: Across samples, TCR yields varied, mostly owing to small differences in pooled library volumes.

With regard to this clonotype: Its antigen remains unidentified.

Unique molecular identifiers were linked by the library to individual cDNA molecules. One entry per CDR3 protein results from TCRdb running MiXCR on the RACE reads. The sample includes around 360,000 distinct CDR3 sequences, about 6% of them seen just once. Regarding the study as a whole: Donors had alopecia, so their immune response may differ from healthy people's.

The germline V gene encodes CDR1 DFQATT and CDR2 SNEGSKA (reference sequence). The CDR3 length is 15 residues. V was clipped by 6 bases and J by 7 bases; unmatched bases: 13. Time point denoted: patch test 2, 6 weeks after DPC sensitization. Treatment specified: therapeutic diphenylcyclopropenone sensitization with weekly scalp DPC. The J gene is TRBJ2-1, the V gene TRBV20-1; 9 nucleotides match TRBD2. The specimen comprised whole blood, sampled in connection with sensitization to the hapten diphenylcyclopropenone (DPC). The TCR originated in a woman aged 18-29 years with alopecia areata. Some clones in this sample may be carry-over from other donors' samples. CDR3 sequence (DNA): TGCAGTGCCGATAATTTAGCGGGGGAAAAAAATGAGCAGTTCTTC. This codes for CSADNLAGEKNEQFF.